The 5 T cell receptor beta chains below were found in one sample sequenced in a study of blood T cell repertoires in COVID-19. The data were produced by immunoSEQ multiplex PCR, yet TCRdb's version contains in-frame clones alone and is incomplete. The table has 150,000 to 180,000 clones, about 90% seen once. The sequenced sample consisted of peripheral blood. The receptor source for this set is a man aged 50 or older with acute or convalescent COVID-19.

J is TRBJ1-1 and V is TRBV29-1; TRBD1 is a possible D gene (5 bases). V gave up 7 bases and J gave up 1 base, with 10 bases separating them. This CDR3 contains 12 residues. CDR1 is SQVTM, CDR2 ANQGSEA, per germline. The CDR3 here is CSALTENTEAFF. In nucleotides, the CDR3 is TGCAGCGCCCTGACAGAGAACACTGAAGCTTTCTTT. Based on the CDR3 plus reference TRBV29-1 and TRBJ1-1, the full variable domain is SAVISQKPSRDICQRGTSLTIQCQVDSQVTMMFWYRQQPGQSLTLIATANQGSEATYESGFVIDKFPISRPNLTFSTLTVSNMSPEDSSIYLCSALTENTEAFFGQGTRLTVV.

The chain joins TRBV28 to TRBJ2-7, with a tentative D call TRBD1 (6 bases). Trimming removed 2 bases from V and 3 bases from J, with 8 bases in between. Germline CDR1 and CDR2: MDHEN and SYDVKM. This CDR3 is built from 13 residues. DNA of the CDR3: TGTGCCAGCAGTTTAAAACAGGGCTACGAGCAGTACGTC. It translates to CASSLKQGYEQYV.

The chain couples TRBV6-2 or TRBV6-3 to TRBJ2-7, with TRBD2 matching 11 bases. Unmatched junction bases numbered 3, after V lost 2 bases and J lost 0 bases. Germline CDR1 MNHEY, CDR2 SVGEGT. The CDR3 runs to 16 residues. The CDR3 coding sequence is TGTGCCAGCAGTTACCCCCTAGCGGGGGGCTCCTACGAGCAGTACGTC. Translated: CASSYPLAGGSYEQYV.

This chain uses TRBV30 with TRBJ2-1, with 8 bases matching TRBD1. Germline V gives CDR1 GTSNPN, CDR2 SVGIG (reference sequence). The CDR3 is made up of 13 amino acids. Germline trimming cut 2 bases from V and 7 bases from J; bases unmatched to any gene: 4. For the CDR3, the DNA is TGTGCCTGGAGTTACAGGGGGATAAATGAGCAGTTCTTC. As protein: CAWSYRGINEQFF.

Written as DNA, the CDR3 is TGTGCCAGCAGTCCACCAAACAGATTGAACACTGAAGCTTTCTTT. Amino acid sequence: CASSPPNRLNTEAFF. The chain joins TRBV6-2 or TRBV6-3 to TRBJ1-1; D remains ambiguous. This CDR3 region has 15 residues. Looked up from germline, CDR1 is MNHEY and CDR2 is SVGEGT. V lost 5 bases to trimming and J lost 0 bases, with 13 bases between them.